This TCR beta chain came from a study of OX40 agonist ivuxolimab in advanced cancers. The overall study: Of mixed ages from 23 to 79 and averaging 60 years, the group was about 80% male. Earlier anti-PD-1, anti-PD-L1 or anti-CTLA-4 therapy was permitted; over 35% had received some.

The sample holds one count of this clone. Its specificity is not known. Baseline, cycle 4 day 1, and cycle 7 day 1 were the blood sampling points. TCRdb keeps only in-frame clones here, not all; method: immunoSEQ multiplex PCR. Of around 30,000 clones in the sample, about nine tenths were seen once. CDR1 is LNHDA, CDR2 SQIVND, per germline (reference sequence). V lost 4 bases to trimming and J lost 2 bases, with 15 bases between them. There are 15 residues in the CDR3. General study findings and limits: Relative to CD4+ cells, CD8+ T cells on average had more expanded clones.

Material: CD4+ or CD8+ T cells sorted from blood, obtained in a trial of the OX40 agonist ivuxolimab. This chain uses TRBV19 with TRBJ2-7; D may correspond to TRBD1 or TRBD2 (5 bases each). This TCR came from an adult with an advanced solid tumor such as melanoma, head and neck, liver or kidney cancer. The CDR3, as DNA: TGTGCCAGTAGTAAGGGGTGGGACCGCGCCTACGAGCAGTACTTC. The encoded protein is CASSKGWDRAYEQYF.